This entry concerns a single T cell receptor beta chain. Its antigen is unknown. Qualities for individual bases were not recorded, and no much larger clone is one base off. The data were taken from a study of memory CD4+ T cells and cytomegalovirus serostatus (dated by TCRdb to the late 2010s). For context, the study as a whole: The cohort included roughly 33 healthy adults from Belgium, of whom 9 were CMV seropositive and 24 were CMV seronegative. To replicate a published TCR-based CMV serostatus classifier, the study sequenced CD4+ memory TCRbeta repertoires from a Belgian cohort whose cytomegalovirus serostatus was known. Points the paper makes about the study in general: Unlike the original study, which covered naive and memory CD4+ and CD8+ populations, the Belgian study sequenced only CD4+CD45RO+ memory cells. The original-framework classifier achieved a median bootstrapped AUC of approximately 0.96 with a 95% CI of 0.76-1.00 on the Belgian cohort. Results were interpreted as suggesting that the CMV-associated TCR signature is largely present in the CD4+ memory repertoire. Of around 150 previously reported CMV-associated TCRbeta sequences, approximately 70 appeared in the CD4+ memory repertoires, each in one to five individuals. CMV serostatus prediction reached a median bootstrapped AUC of 0.95 with the original framework and 0.9 to 0.93 with a US-trained random forest.

From the cysteine through the phenylalanine, the CDR3 covers 15 amino acids. Kept here is only the CDR3 DNA, which spans 45 bases and is read in frame from base 1. V is shortened by 0 bases, J by 1 base, and the region joining them spans 10 bases. Via the germline V gene, CDR1 is SGHRS and CDR2 YFSETQ. Genomic DNA was extracted from sorted cells with the Quick-DNA Microprep Kit. Amplification of TCRbeta DNA was done with the immunoSEQ hsTCRbeta kit, following the protocol from the manufacturer. TCRbeta libraries were sequenced on an Illumina MiSeq instrument. On the authors' methods: Removing out-of-frame sequences left about 2,300,000 distinct TCRbeta sequences, an average of about 70,000 per individual. Two values were used to score each individual: the count of 150 to 200 previously reported CMV-associated TCRbeta sequences and the total count of productive distinct TCRbeta sequences. A beta-binomial model was reimplemented in Python, and scikit-learn random forests with default parameters were trained on data from the US cohort. Classifier performance on the Belgian cohort was summarized as median AUC with percentile confidence intervals calculated over 10,000 bootstrap iterations. TCRdb provides this immuneACCESS table in a form limited to in-frame rearrangements. Some clones are lacking; in checked studies, under half of them reflect an unresolved V gene, and why the rest are absent is not known. That table supplies the V and J calls and clone size; D and trimming were determined from the DNA. This sample has over 40,000 clones in its table, and 70% to 80% of those were observed once. The ten largest clonotypes hold approximately 0.8% of the sample.

A FACSAria II was used to sort memory CD4+ T cells, defined as single viable CD3+CD4+CD8-CD45RO+ cells. CMV serostatus was determined with a Roche Elecsys assay detecting serum IgG against CMV pp150, pp28, p38 and p52. Once the samples were thawed, total CD4+ T cells were enriched through positive selection using CD4 magnetic microbeads. The samples came from a separate study whose specific focus was interrogating the CD4+ T cell memory repertoire. Peripheral blood mononuclear cells were isolated and cryopreserved according to standard operating procedures, and serum was stored at -80 degrees C. CD3-PerCP (BW264/56), CD4-APC (RPA-T4), CD45RO-PE (UCHT1) and CD8-Pacific Orange (3B5) antibodies were used for staining, and non-viable cells were excluded with Sytox blue.

Material for sequencing was memory CD4+ T cells from blood. This clonotype was sampled from an adult in good health and CMV-seronegative. Recombination connected TRBV5-1 to TRBJ1-1; a tentative D call is TRBD1 (5 bases match). The CDR3 corresponds to CASSLADKGNTEAFF. DNA sequence: TGCGCCAGCAGCTTGGCGGACAAGGGGAACACTGAAGCTTTCTTT.